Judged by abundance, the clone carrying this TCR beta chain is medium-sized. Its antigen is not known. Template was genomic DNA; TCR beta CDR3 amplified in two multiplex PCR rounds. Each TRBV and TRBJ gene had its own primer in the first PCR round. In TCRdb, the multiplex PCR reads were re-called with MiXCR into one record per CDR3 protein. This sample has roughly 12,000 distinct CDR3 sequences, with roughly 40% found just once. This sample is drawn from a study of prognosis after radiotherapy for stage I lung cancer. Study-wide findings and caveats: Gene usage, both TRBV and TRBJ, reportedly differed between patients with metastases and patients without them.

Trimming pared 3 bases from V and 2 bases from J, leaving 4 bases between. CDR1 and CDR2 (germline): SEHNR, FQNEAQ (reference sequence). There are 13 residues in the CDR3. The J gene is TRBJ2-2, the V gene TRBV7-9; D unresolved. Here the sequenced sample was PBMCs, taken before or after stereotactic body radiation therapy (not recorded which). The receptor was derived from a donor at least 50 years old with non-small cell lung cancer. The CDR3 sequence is CASSFLNTGELFF. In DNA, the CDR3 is TGTGCCAGCAGCTTCCTAAACACCGGGGAGCTGTTTTTT.